Listed below are T cell receptor beta chains from one sample, sequenced in a study of CD8 T cells in ankylosing spondylitis. MiXCR, applied by TCRdb to the 5' RACE reads, yields one record per CDR3 protein. The data contain tens of thousands of distinct CDR3 sequences, about 2.5% of them seen just once; the ten biggest clones take up roughly 4.4%. Sequences were obtained from blood, either unsorted or a sorted T cell fraction (not recorded which). The receptors here all came from a male donor with ankylosing spondylitis or in good health (not recorded which). The CDR3 runs from the conserved cysteine through the conserved F or W. A D gene is named only where the DNA matches it firmly. Rows give clone size only sometimes, using once, few, many, or a class for an expanded clone.

d_gene: TRBD2
j_gene: TRBJ2-3
abundance: medium-sized
v_gene: TRBV9
CDR3aa: CASSTLIAGGTDTQYF
CDR3nt: TGTGCCAGCAGCACCCTCATAGCGGGAGGCACAGATACGCAGTATTTT

d_gene: TRBD1
j_gene: TRBJ2-2
abundance: many
v_gene: TRBV9
CDR3aa: CASSVGTGGAYTGELFF
CDR3nt: TGTGCCAGCAGCGTCGGGACAGGGGGCGCTTACACCGGGGAGCTGTTTTTT

d_gene: NA
j_gene: TRBJ2-3
abundance: many
v_gene: TRBV9
CDR3aa: CASSAEIAGTDTQYF
CDR3nt: TGTGCCAGCAGCGCGGAGATAGCGGGCACAGATACGCAGTATTTT

d_gene: NA
j_gene: TRBJ1-2
abundance: many
v_gene: TRBV9
CDR3aa: CASSVGRVWYGYTF
CDR3nt: TGTGCCAGCAGCGTAGGCAGGGTGTGGTATGGCTACACCTTC

d_gene: TRBD2
j_gene: TRBJ2-1
abundance: medium-sized
v_gene: TRBV9
CDR3aa: CASSVAGGTYNEQFF
CDR3nt: TGTGCCAGCAGCGTAGCGGGAGGAACCTACAATGAGCAGTTCTTC

d_gene: TRBD1
j_gene: TRBJ2-5
abundance: many
v_gene: TRBV9
CDR3aa: CASSTHQGAGETQYF
CDR3nt: TGTGCCAGCAGCACACACCAGGGGGCTGGGGAGACCCAGTACTTC

d_gene: NA
j_gene: TRBJ1-1
abundance: many
v_gene: TRBV9
CDR3aa: CASSLGGAWDRDSEAFF
CDR3nt: TGTGCCAGCAGCCTCGGGGGGGCGTGGGATCGCGATTCTGAAGCTTTCTTT

d_gene: TRBD2
j_gene: TRBJ2-2
abundance: NA
v_gene: TRBV9
CDR3aa: CASSALAGGGTGELFF
CDR3nt: TGTGCCAGCAGCGCCTTAGCGGGAGGTGGCACCGGGGAGCTGTTTTTT

d_gene: NA
j_gene: TRBJ2-6
abundance: many
v_gene: TRBV9
CDR3aa: CASSPLGEQILSRANVLTF
CDR3nt: TGTGCCAGCAGCCCCCTCGGTGAACAGATCCTGTCGAGGGCCAACGTCCTGACTTTC

d_gene: TRBD1
j_gene: TRBJ2-7
abundance: many
v_gene: TRBV9
CDR3aa: CASSPGQGANYEQYF
CDR3nt: TGTGCCAGCAGCCCAGGACAGGGGGCTAACTACGAGCAGTACTTC

d_gene: TRBD2
j_gene: TRBJ2-7
abundance: many
v_gene: TRBV9
CDR3aa: CASSARLAGGWYEQYF
CDR3nt: TGTGCCAGCAGCGCGCGACTAGCGGGAGGATGGTACGAGCAGTACTTC

d_gene: TRBD2
j_gene: TRBJ2-5
abundance: many
v_gene: TRBV9
CDR3aa: CASSAWGGAQETQYF
CDR3nt: TGTGCCAGCAGCGCCTGGGGAGGGGCACAAGAGACCCAGTACTTC

d_gene: TRBD1
j_gene: TRBJ1-2
abundance: many
v_gene: TRBV9
CDR3aa: CASSVEGGQGSRRNYGYTF
CDR3nt: TGTGCCAGCAGCGTAGAGGGGGGACAGGGCTCACGACGAAACTATGGCTACACCTTC

d_gene: TRBD2
j_gene: TRBJ2-1
abundance: many
v_gene: TRBV9
CDR3aa: CASSALAGEAYNEQFF
CDR3nt: TGTGCCAGCAGCGCCTTAGCGGGAGAGGCTTACAATGAGCAGTTCTTC

d_gene: TRBD1
j_gene: TRBJ1-4
abundance: many
v_gene: TRBV9
CDR3aa: CASSAGQGGYEKLFF
CDR3nt: TGTGCCAGCAGCGCGGGACAGGGGGGGTATGAAAAACTGTTTTTT

d_gene: TRBD1
j_gene: TRBJ2-7
abundance: many
v_gene: TRBV9
CDR3aa: CASSERTGYEQYF
CDR3nt: TGTGCCAGCAGCGAGAGGACAGGCTACGAGCAGTACTTC

d_gene: NA
j_gene: TRBJ2-7
abundance: many
v_gene: TRBV9
CDR3aa: CASSPQGSNEQYF
CDR3nt: TGTGCCAGCAGCCCCCAGGGGTCGAACGAGCAGTACTTC

d_gene: NA
j_gene: TRBJ2-2
abundance: NA
v_gene: TRBV9
CDR3aa: CASSIGGGELFF
CDR3nt: TGTGCCAGCAGCATCGGAGGAGGGGAGCTGTTTTTT

d_gene: NA
j_gene: TRBJ2-3
abundance: many
v_gene: TRBV9
CDR3aa: CASSAGQTSTDTQYF
CDR3nt: TGTGCCAGCAGCGCTGGACAGACTAGCACAGATACGCAGTATTTT

d_gene: TRBD2
j_gene: TRBJ2-2
abundance: many
v_gene: TRBV9
CDR3aa: CASTASGMNTGELFF
CDR3nt: TGTGCCAGCACGGCTAGCGGGATGAACACCGGGGAGCTGTTTTTT

d_gene: NA
j_gene: TRBJ2-2
abundance: many
v_gene: TRBV9
CDR3aa: CASSPLRRAGELFF
CDR3nt: TGTGCCAGCAGCCCCCTCCGGAGGGCCGGGGAGCTGTTTTTT

d_gene: TRBD2
j_gene: TRBJ2-1
abundance: many
v_gene: TRBV9
CDR3aa: CASSPHREAYNEQFF
CDR3nt: TGTGCCAGCAGCCCTCACCGGGAGGCCTACAATGAGCAGTTCTTC

d_gene: TRBD1
j_gene: TRBJ1-1
abundance: many
v_gene: TRBV9
CDR3aa: CASSVGTVNTEAFF
CDR3nt: TGTGCCAGCAGCGTGGGGACAGTGAACACTGAAGCTTTCTTT

d_gene: NA
j_gene: TRBJ2-7
abundance: many
v_gene: TRBV9
CDR3aa: CASSTGDTRDEQYF
CDR3nt: TGTGCCAGCAGCACCGGGGACACTAGGGACGAGCAGTACTTC

d_gene: TRBD2
j_gene: TRBJ2-1
abundance: many
v_gene: TRBV9
CDR3aa: CASSVSAGAANEQFF
CDR3nt: TGTGCCAGCAGCGTCTCAGCGGGAGCTGCCAATGAGCAGTTCTTC

d_gene: NA
j_gene: TRBJ2-4
abundance: many
v_gene: TRBV9
CDR3aa: CASSVDVAKNIQYF
CDR3nt: TGTGCCAGCAGCGTAGATGTAGCCAAAAACATTCAGTACTTC

d_gene: NA
j_gene: TRBJ2-7
abundance: many
v_gene: TRBV9
CDR3aa: CASSVDPFAAYEQYF
CDR3nt: TGTGCCAGCAGCGTAGATCCTTTCGCCGCCTACGAGCAGTACTTC

d_gene: NA
j_gene: TRBJ2-7
abundance: many
v_gene: TRBV9
CDR3aa: CASSVGSTYEQYF
CDR3nt: TGTGCCAGCAGCGTAGGCAGCACCTACGAGCAGTACTTC

d_gene: NA
j_gene: TRBJ2-1
abundance: many
v_gene: TRBV9
CDR3aa: CASSVEVGSYNEQFF
CDR3nt: TGTGCCAGCAGCGTAGAGGTCGGCTCCTACAATGAGCAGTTCTTC

d_gene: NA
j_gene: TRBJ2-3
abundance: many
v_gene: TRBV9
CDR3aa: CASSVTVGVVTDTQYF
CDR3nt: TGTGCCAGCAGCGTAACAGTGGGAGTCGTTACAGATACGCAGTATTTT

d_gene: TRBD1
j_gene: TRBJ2-3
abundance: many
v_gene: TRBV9
CDR3aa: CASSGQGASDTQYF
CDR3nt: TGTGCCAGCAGCGGACAGGGGGCTTCGGATACGCAGTATTTT

d_gene: TRBD2
j_gene: TRBJ2-1
abundance: many
v_gene: TRBV9
CDR3aa: CASSVGGRSEQFF
CDR3nt: TGTGCCAGCAGCGTCGGCGGGAGATCTGAGCAGTTCTTC

d_gene: TRBD2
j_gene: TRBJ2-1
abundance: many
v_gene: TRBV9
CDR3aa: CASSVTSGIGNEQFF
CDR3nt: TGTGCCAGCAGCGTTACTAGCGGAATAGGGAATGAGCAGTTCTTC

d_gene: NA
j_gene: TRBJ2-1
abundance: many
v_gene: TRBV9
CDR3aa: CASSPGPGNEQFF
CDR3nt: TGTGCCAGCAGCCCTGGACCTGGCAATGAGCAGTTCTTC

d_gene: TRBD2
j_gene: TRBJ2-2
abundance: many
v_gene: TRBV9
CDR3aa: CASSVGGTSKTGELFF
CDR3nt: TGTGCCAGCAGCGTAGGAGGGACTAGCAAGACCGGGGAGCTGTTTTTT

d_gene: NA
j_gene: TRBJ2-3
abundance: many
v_gene: TRBV9
CDR3aa: CASSVGGRPYTQYF
CDR3nt: TGTGCCAGCAGCGTAGGGGGGAGGCCGTATACGCAGTATTTT

d_gene: TRBD2
j_gene: TRBJ2-3
abundance: many
v_gene: TRBV9
CDR3aa: CASSPIASGSTDTQYF
CDR3nt: TGTGCCAGCAGCCCAATCGCTAGCGGGAGTACAGATACGCAGTATTTT